The T cell receptor (beta chain) under discussion was sequenced for a study of T cell clones after liver transplantation. Across the study: A pre-transplant mixed lymphocyte reaction with TCRbeta sequencing defined graft-donor-reactive clones followed in post-transplant blood. Tolerance: complete withdrawal held at least one year, liver enzymes staying within twice normal. Pre-transplant mixed lymphocyte reactions yielded third-party-reactive TCRbeta sequences as comparators for graft-donor-reactive sequences.

Unstimulated PBMCs were sorted into CD3+CD4+ and CD3+CD8+ populations. Germline CDR1 SGDLS, CDR2 YYNGEE. After removal of 0 bases from V and 2 bases from J, the junction contained 6 bases not matched to a gene. This CDR3 is 16 amino acids long. The assay was immunoSEQ multiplex PCR, and TCRdb's table has in-frame clones only and misses some. Of some 20,000 clones in the sample, around nine tenths were seen once. This receptor was identified in a human donor who received a liver transplant. The V gene is TRBV9, the J gene TRBJ2-7; 9 nucleotides match TRBD2. Sequenced material: CD8+ T cells from blood, taken before liver transplant. The CDR3 sequence is CASSVVELAGPYEQYF. The CDR3 DNA reads TGTGCCAGCAGCGTAGTTGAGCTAGCGGGACCCTACGAGCAGTACTTC.